The 27 T cell receptor beta chains in this list originate from one sample, sequenced in a study of graft-versus-host responses after intestinal transplantation. Clones were sequenced by immunoSEQ multiplex PCR, and TCRdb holds only the in-frame ones, with some missing. Among 90,000 to 150,000 clones listed, 85% to 95% were seen once. These receptors are not linked to any known antigen. The sequencing here drew on unstimulated CD4+ T cells sorted from spleen or lymph node cells, taken before intestinal transplant. All receptors come from a human donor who received an intestinal transplant.

The CDR3 DNA follows: TGTGCCAGCAGCCCTAGGGCCGGGACTAGACGTGACGAGCAGTACTTC. Its translation: CASSPRAGTRRDEQYF. The genes are TRBV11-2 and TRBJ2-7; 8 positions agree with TRBD2. The CDR3 totals 16 residues. The V and J ends lost 5 bases and 5 bases, in that order; junction bases with no gene match: 14. CDR1 is SGHAT, CDR2 FQNNGV, per germline. Looking up the rest from reference TRBV11-2 and TRBJ2-7 gives the full variable domain: EAGVAQSPRYKIIEKRQSVAFWCNPISGHATLYWYQQILGQGPKLLIQFQNNGVVDDSQLPKDRFSAERLKGVDSTLKIQPAKLEDSAVYLCASSPRAGTRRDEQYFGPGTRLTVT.

This clone has a handful of counts. This sequence joins TRBV14 and TRBJ2-3, with 10 positions matching TRBD2. This CDR3 has 15 amino acids. Germline V lookup: CDR1 SGHDN, CDR2 FVKESK. The trim removed 6 bases at V and 6 bases at J, leaving 9 bases unmatched. The CDR3 coding sequence is TGTGCCAGCAGGAGCGGGAGGGCCCCCGGGGATACGCAGTATTTT. Translating gives CASRSGRAPGDTQYF.

The V call is TRBV18, the J call TRBJ2-1; D remains ambiguous. V was clipped by 2 bases and J by 7 bases, with 12 bases between them. This CDR3 spans 14 amino acids. Germline values: CDR1 KGHSH, CDR2 LQKENI. Here the CDR3 reads CASSPGISTNEQFF. For the CDR3, the DNA is TGTGCCAGCTCACCAGGTATATCCACAAATGAGCAGTTCTTC.

The chain employs TRBV5-6 and TRBJ1-5, with 9 bases that match TRBD1. The CDR3 has 14 amino acids. V trimming: 2 bases; J trimming: 9 bases; junction bases outside the gene matches: 6. Looked up from germline, CDR1 is SGHDT and CDR2 is YYEEEE. The CDR3 DNA reads TGTGCCAGCAGCTTCGGGACAGGGAGCTGGCCCCAGCATTTT. The encoded protein is CASSFGTGSWPQHF.

The rearrangement uses TRBV7-6 and TRBJ2-7, with D maybe TRBD2 (5 bases). V was trimmed by 4 bases and J by 5 bases, leaving 18 bases between them. CDR1 and CDR2 from the germline V gene are SGHVS and FNYEAQ. The CDR3 is made up of 15 amino acids. Here the CDR3 reads CASSSSTRSFDEQYF. In DNA, the CDR3 is TGTGCCAGCAGCTCAAGCACTAGGTCCTTCGACGAGCAGTACTTC. Full variable domain (remainder filled in from reference TRBV7-6 and TRBJ2-7): GAGVSQSPRYKVTKRGQDVALRCDPISGHVSLYWYRQALGQGPEFLTYFNYEAQQDKSGLPNDRFSAERPEGSISTLTIQRTEQRDSAMYRCASSSSTRSFDEQYFGPGTRLTVT.

The chain joins TRBV7-2 to TRBJ2-1, with a weak D call TRBD1 (6 bases). Germline lookup yields CDR1 SGHTA and CDR2 FQGNSA. V was pared by 4 bases and J by 6 bases, with 13 bases between. This CDR3 has 14 residues. Here the CDR3 reads CASSSGQPGNEQFF. DNA of the CDR3: TGTGCCAGCAGCTCGGGACAACCCGGCAATGAGCAGTTCTTC.

This chain uses TRBV5-1 with TRBJ1-2; TRBD1 might be the D (5 bases). This CDR3 has 14 residues. V lost 0 bases and J lost 5, with 11 bases in between. Per the germline V gene, CDR1 is SGHRS and CDR2 is YFSETQ. The CDR3 region is CASSLAVEGYGYTF. The CDR3 bases are TGCGCCAGCAGCTTGGCCGTCGAGGGGTATGGCTACACCTTC.

The CDR3 loop is CASRAGVSNQPQHF. The CDR3 nucleotides read TGTGCCAGCAGAGCGGGGGTGAGCAATCAGCCCCAGCATTTT. The chain combines TRBV6-5 with TRBJ1-5; D is perhaps TRBD1 (5 bases). The CDR3 is 14 residues long. CDR1 MNHEY and CDR2 SVGAGI come from the germline V gene. Trimming removed 6 bases at V and 1 base at J, with 10 bases between.

This chain connects TRBV4-1 to TRBJ2-7; maybe TRBD1 (6 bases). Trimming shortened V by 0 bases and J by 7 bases, and 22 bases separated the two germline ends. The germline V gene encodes CDR1 MGHRA and CDR2 YSYEKL. The CDR3 consists of 17 residues. The CDR3, as DNA: TGCGCCAGCAGCCAAGACGTCTCGGTGCCTAGGGGGATAGAGCAGTACTTC. Residues: CASSQDVSVPRGIEQYF.

V usage is TRBV2 and J usage is TRBJ1-2; TRBD1 might be the D (5 bases). The CDR3 extends over 18 amino acids. The germline V and J ends were trimmed by 7 bases and 0 bases, with 24 bases remaining between them. Germline V gene lookup returns CDR1 SNHLY and CDR2 FYNNEI. The CDR3 DNA reads as TGTGCCAGCACTCCGAGGTGGATCCAGGGAGTAACTAACTATGGCTACACCTTC. Its translation: CASTPRWIQGVTNYGYTF.

The chain uses TRBV7-3 and TRBJ1-1; a weak D match, TRBD1 (5 bases). The CDR3 is 14 residues long. Germline CDR1 SGHTA, CDR2 FQGTGA. With 5 bases removed from V and 5 bases from J, the gap between germline ends came to 15 bases. The CDR3 bases are TGTGCCAGCAGCCCGCAGGGAGGGGATACTGAAGCTTTCTTT. Protein: CASSPQGGDTEAFF.

Only a few counts were recorded for this clone. The rearrangement uses TRBV7-3 and TRBJ2-1; TRBD1 matches 9 bases. Germline CDR1 reads SGHTA; CDR2 reads FQGTGA. Germline trimming cut 2 bases from V and 2 bases from J; bases unmatched to any gene: 1. The CDR3 runs to 15 residues. This CDR3 is CASSLWDRAYNEQFF. The DNA of the CDR3 is TGTGCCAGCAGCTTATGGGACAGGGCCTACAATGAGCAGTTCTTC.

The V call is TRBV4-1, the J call TRBJ2-1, with 9 positions matching TRBD2. With V trimmed by 1 base and J by 5 bases, 6 bases remained unmatched. CDR1 and CDR2 from the germline V gene are MGHRA and YSYEKL. The length of the CDR3 is 16 residues. The chain's CDR3 is CASSQVIAGVHNEQFF. CDR3 bases: TGCGCCAGCAGCCAAGTTATAGCGGGAGTACACAATGAGCAGTTCTTC.

The chain uses TRBV5-8 and TRBJ1-1, with 8 positions matching TRBD1. V shed 0 bases and J 5 bases; nucleotides not matched to a gene: 6. The germline gives CDR1 SGHTS, CDR2 YDEGEE. This CDR3 region has 15 residues. CDR3 amino acids: CASSLGGTGGTEAFF. The CDR3 DNA sequence: TGTGCCAGCAGCTTGGGAGGGACAGGAGGGACTGAAGCTTTCTTT. Together with reference TRBV5-8 and TRBJ1-1, the CDR3 gives the full variable domain: EAGVTQSPTHLIKTRGQQATLRCSPISGHTSVYWYQQALGLGLQFLLWYDEGEERNRGNFPPRFSGRQFPNYSSELNVNALELEDSALYLCASSLGGTGGTEAFFGQGTRLTVV.

The CDR3 region has the DNA TGTGCCAGCAGCGTAGAGGCCCGAGGGGATACGCAGTATTTT. Protein: CASSVEARGDTQYF. The rearrangement uses TRBV9 and TRBJ2-3; D is perhaps TRBD2 (5 bases). This CDR3 has 14 residues. CDR1 and CDR2 (germline): SGDLS, YYNGEE. V dropped 0 bases and J dropped 6 bases, with 11 bases sitting between them.

In this sample, this clone turned up a few times. The chain couples TRBV6-5 to TRBJ2-3; the D gene is possibly TRBD2 (5 bases). Germline V gene sequence: CDR1 MNHEY, CDR2 SVGAGI. V lost 2 bases and J lost 0, with 9 bases in between. The CDR3 length is 15 residues. The CDR3 loop reads CASSYGGVSTDTQYF. The CDR3 DNA follows: TGTGCCAGCAGTTACGGAGGTGTTAGCACAGATACGCAGTATTTT.

This clone came up a few times. V gene TRBV10-2 combines with J gene TRBJ1-2, with 8 positions matching TRBD1. The junction had 9 bases not matched to a gene; V was cut back by 4 bases and J by 8 bases. The CDR3 length is 14 residues. The germline gives CDR1 WSHSY, CDR2 SAAADI. The CDR3 nucleotides are TGCGCCAGCAGTGTTATACCAGGGGGCGCGGGCTACACCTTC. Translating gives CASSVIPGGAGYTF.

The chain links TRBV29-1 to TRBJ1-4, with D hard to call. CDR1 SQVTM and CDR2 ANQGSEA come from the germline V gene. The CDR3 loop spans 13 amino acids. V was cut by 5 bases and J by 2 bases, with 9 bases left in between. The CDR3 reads CSVRYSTNEKLFF. The CDR3 coding sequence is TGCAGCGTTCGTTACAGCACTAATGAAAAACTGTTTTTT.

V gene TRBV15 combines with J gene TRBJ1-5; TRBD1 matches 8 bases. CDR3 length equals 17 residues. Germline CDR1 is LNHNV and CDR2 is YYDKDF (reference sequence). V shed 2 bases and J 0 bases; nucleotides not matched to a gene: 6. CDR3: CATSRPDRAYSNQPQHF. The CDR3 coding sequence is TGTGCCACCAGCAGACCGGACAGGGCATATAGCAATCAGCCCCAGCATTTT.

This chain links TRBV28 with TRBJ2-7, with 7 bases that match TRBD1. With V trimmed by 2 bases and J by 3 bases, 4 bases remained unmatched. The CDR3 sequence is 14 residues long. The V gene's germline CDR1 is MDHEN and CDR2 SYDVKM. The CDR3 loop reads CASSLIAGGYEQYF. In DNA form, the CDR3 reads TGTGCCAGCAGTTTAATCGCAGGGGGCTACGAGCAGTACTTC.

This rearrangement joins TRBV27 to TRBJ2-5, with 12 bases lining up with TRBD2. V lost 6 bases and J lost 4; bases outside the gene matches: 0. The CDR3 spans 13 residues. CDR1 and CDR2 from the germline V gene are MNHEY and SMNVEV (reference sequence). This CDR3 is CASRGLAGETQYF. CDR3 nucleotide sequence: TGTGCCAGCAGGGGACTAGCGGGAGAGACCCAGTACTTC.

V is TRBV19 and J is TRBJ2-5, with 7 bases identical to TRBD2. This CDR3 has 16 residues. V was clipped by 5 bases and J by 2 bases; unmatched bases: 11. Germline V gene data show CDR1 as LNHDA and CDR2 as SQIVND (reference sequence). The CDR3 sequence: CASSLRVQGGQETQYF. The CDR3 nucleotides are TGTGCCAGTAGTCTTCGGGTCCAGGGAGGGCAAGAGACCCAGTACTTC.

The gene calls are TRBV4-2 and TRBJ2-1; TRBD2 is a possible D gene (5 bases). With 1 base removed from V and 4 bases from J, the gap between germline ends came to 17 bases. There are 17 residues in the CDR3. The germline gives CDR1 LGHNA, CDR2 YNFKEQ. In DNA, the CDR3 is TGTGCCAGCAGCCAAGTGTTCTCCGCGGGCTGGTACAATGAGCAGTTCTTC. Translation: CASSQVFSAGWYNEQFF.

The rearrangement uses TRBV14 and TRBJ2-3, with TRBD1 matching over 7 bases. This CDR3 is 16 amino acids long. V gave up 7 bases and J gave up 1 base; unmatched junction bases: 11. Germline CDR1 is SGHDN and CDR2 is FVKESK. The CDR3 loop is CASTLPGTVGTDTQYF. In DNA form, the CDR3 reads TGTGCCAGCACCCTACCCGGGACAGTCGGCACAGATACGCAGTATTTT.

V usage is TRBV4-2 and J usage is TRBJ2-2; 7 bases are shared with TRBD1. Germline loops: CDR1 LGHNA, CDR2 YNFKEQ. After removal of 5 bases from V and 5 bases from J, the junction contained 11 bases not matched to a gene. The CDR3 sequence is 16 residues long. Written as DNA, the CDR3 is TGTGCCAGCAGCAAGAGTTCAGGGGGTGTAACCGGGGAGCTGTTTTTT. It translates to CASSKSSGGVTGELFF.

The chain recombines TRBV7-3 with TRBJ1-4; a possible D gene is TRBD1 (5 bases). Germline V lookup: CDR1 SGHTA, CDR2 FQGTGA. The CDR3 has 15 amino acids. Trimming stripped 2 bases from V and 6 bases from J, with 13 bases between. The CDR3 sequence: CASSLAGRRDEKLFF. CDR3 DNA: TGTGCCAGCAGCTTAGCAGGGAGGAGGGATGAAAAACTGTTTTTT.

The CDR3 DNA is TGTGCCAGCAGAGGGACAGACAATGGGTCTGGCTATGGCTACACCTTC. Residues: CASRGTDNGSGYGYTF. The chain joins TRBV28 to TRBJ1-2, with 7 positions matching TRBD1. This CDR3 region has 16 residues. The trim removed 6 bases at V and 4 bases at J, leaving 14 bases unmatched. CDR1 is MDHEN, CDR2 SYDVKM, per germline.